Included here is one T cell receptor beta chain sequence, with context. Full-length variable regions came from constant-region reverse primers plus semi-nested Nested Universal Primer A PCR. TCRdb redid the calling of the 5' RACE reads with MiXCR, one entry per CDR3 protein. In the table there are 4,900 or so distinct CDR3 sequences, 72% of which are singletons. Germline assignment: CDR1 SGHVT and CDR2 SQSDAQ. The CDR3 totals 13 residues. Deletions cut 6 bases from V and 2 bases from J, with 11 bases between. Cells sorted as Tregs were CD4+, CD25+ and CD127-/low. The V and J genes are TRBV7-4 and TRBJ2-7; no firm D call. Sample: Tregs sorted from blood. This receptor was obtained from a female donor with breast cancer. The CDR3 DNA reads TGTGCCAGCAGGGTTTGGGTACCCTACGAGCAGTACTTC. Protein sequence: CASRVWVPYEQYF.